This T cell receptor (beta chain) comes out of a study of vaccination and CD4 T cells after COVID-19. Regarding the study as a whole: The median number of SARS-CoV-2-reactive clonotypes increased from approximately 21 to 40, a change that did not reach significance.

Note on this clonotype: As yet, its antigen is unknown.

Noted treatment: approximately 11-day PBMC culture with coronavirus spike peptide pools or control peptides (ViraFEST assay). For ViraFEST, peptide pools expanded antigen-specific T cells, after which the TCRs were sequenced. Around 2 million PBMCs per well were cultured with around 10 IU/ml IL-2 and approximately 10 ug/ml peptide pools. Upon completion of more than 9 days of culture, CD4+ T cells were isolated via negative selection. Scientists ran DNA taken from cultured CD4+ T cells through the Oncomine TCR Beta short-read assay for sequencing. Each CDR3 protein gets one entry after TCRdb re-called the PCR reads with MiXCR. Here the sample spans some 15,000 distinct CDR3 sequences, around 58% being singletons. Trimming removed 0 bases from V and 2 bases from J; junction bases left unmatched: 3. The germline gives CDR1 MNHEY, CDR2 SVGAGI. This CDR3 is 15 amino acids long.

This chain uses TRBV6-5 with TRBJ2-5; 7 bases match TRBD1. The sample comprised CD4+ T cells from blood, cultured in vitro. The TCR originated in a human donor who had recovered from COVID-19. The CDR3 region is CASSYSGTAQETQYF. CDR3 coding DNA: TGTGCCAGCAGTTACTCCGGGACAGCACAAGAGACCCAGTACTTC.